A single sample is the source of the 3 T cell receptor beta chains below, sequenced in a study of OX40 agonist ivuxolimab in advanced cancers. Sequencing used immunoSEQ multiplex PCR; TCRdb keeps in-frame clones, though not all of them. The table includes 70,000 to 90,000 clones, about 90% detected once. This sample comprised CD4+ or CD8+ T cells sorted from blood, obtained in a trial of the OX40 agonist ivuxolimab. All receptors derive from an adult with an advanced solid tumor such as melanoma, head and neck, liver or kidney cancer.

The CDR3 sequence is CASSIESADDYGYTF. The CDR3 DNA follows: TGTGCCAGTAGTATTGAATCAGCGGACGACTATGGCTACACCTTC. This chain connects TRBV19 to TRBJ1-2; D gene uncertain. Germline V lookup: CDR1 LNHDA, CDR2 SQIVND (reference sequence). V lost 3 bases and J 3 bases, leaving 14 bases between the germline ends. CDR3 length equals 15 residues.

This clone was picked up a small number of times. V gene TRBV9 combines with J gene TRBJ1-4; no reliable D call. The CDR3 spans 13 residues. Germline loops: CDR1 SGDLS, CDR2 YYNGEE. V gave up 3 bases and J gave up 5 bases, with 8 bases separating them. The CDR3 coding sequence is TGTGCCAGCAGCGGACTGAACAATGAAAAACTGTTTTTT. This encodes CASSGLNNEKLFF.

The table lists this clone with a count of one. The CDR3 DNA is TGCGCCAGCAGCCCCTCCCCGCTAGCGGGTGAGCAGTTCTTC. Protein: CASSPSPLAGEQFF. The chain combines TRBV4-1 with TRBJ2-1; 8 nucleotides align to TRBD2. The CDR3 spans 14 residues. V was clipped by 4 bases and J by 9 bases; unmatched bases: 8. Germline V gene data show CDR1 as MGHRA and CDR2 as YSYEKL.